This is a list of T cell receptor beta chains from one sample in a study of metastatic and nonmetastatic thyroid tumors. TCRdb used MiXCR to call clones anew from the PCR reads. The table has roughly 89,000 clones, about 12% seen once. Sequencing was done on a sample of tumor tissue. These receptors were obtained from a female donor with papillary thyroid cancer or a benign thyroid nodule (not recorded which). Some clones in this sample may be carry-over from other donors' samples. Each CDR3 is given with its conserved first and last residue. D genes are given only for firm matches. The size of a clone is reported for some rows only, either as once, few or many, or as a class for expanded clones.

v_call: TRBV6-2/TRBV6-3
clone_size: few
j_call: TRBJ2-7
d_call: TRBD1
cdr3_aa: CASTPGGQGKYEHYF
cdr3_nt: TGCGCCAGCACCCCGGGGGGACAGGGGAAGTACGAGCATTACTTC

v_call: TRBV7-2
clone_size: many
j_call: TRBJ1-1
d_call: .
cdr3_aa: CASSLGSWVNTEAFF
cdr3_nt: TGTGCCAGCAGCTTAGGTTCTTGGGTGAACACTGAAGCTTTCTTT

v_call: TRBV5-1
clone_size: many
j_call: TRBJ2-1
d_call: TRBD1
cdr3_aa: CASSLSRDRHNEQFF
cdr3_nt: TGCGCCAGCAGCCTGTCCCGGGACAGACACAATGAGCAGTTCTTC

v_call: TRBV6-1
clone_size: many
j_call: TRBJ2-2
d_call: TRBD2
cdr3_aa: CASSPRLAGTTGELFF
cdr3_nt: TGTGCCAGCAGTCCCCGACTAGCGGGAACGACCGGGGAGCTGTTTTTT

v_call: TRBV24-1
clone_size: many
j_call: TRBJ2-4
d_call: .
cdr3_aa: CATSDAGREQYF
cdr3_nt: TGTGCCACCAGTGATGCGGGTCGAGAACAGTACTTC

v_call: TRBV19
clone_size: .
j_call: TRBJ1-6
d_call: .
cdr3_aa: CASNPDGNNSPLHF
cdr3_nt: TGTGCCAGTAATCCAGACGGGAATAATTCACCCCTCCACTTT

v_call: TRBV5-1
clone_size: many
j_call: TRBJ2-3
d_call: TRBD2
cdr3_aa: CASSWRSGTSGRASDTQYF
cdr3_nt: TGCGCCAGCAGCTGGAGGTCCGGGACTAGCGGGAGGGCCTCAGATACGCAGTATTTT

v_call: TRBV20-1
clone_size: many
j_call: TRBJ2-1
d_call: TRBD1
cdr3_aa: CSARLRVGQGNEQFF
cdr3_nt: TGCAGTGCTAGACTCCGGGTGGGACAGGGAAATGAGCAGTTCTTC

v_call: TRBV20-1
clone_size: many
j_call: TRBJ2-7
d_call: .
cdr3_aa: CSLGLSYEQYF
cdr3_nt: TGCAGTCTAGGGCTTTCCTACGAGCAGTACTTC

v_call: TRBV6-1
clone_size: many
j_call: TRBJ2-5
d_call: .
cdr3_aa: CASRQQGTQETQYF
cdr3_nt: TGTGCCAGCAGGCAGCAGGGGACGCAAGAGACCCAGTACTTC

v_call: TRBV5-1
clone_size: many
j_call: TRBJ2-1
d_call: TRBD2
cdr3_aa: CASRFSGSDNEQFF
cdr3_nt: TGCGCCAGCAGGTTTAGCGGGAGTGACAATGAGCAGTTCTTC

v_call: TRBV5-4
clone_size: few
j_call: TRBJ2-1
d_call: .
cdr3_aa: CASGRDEQFF
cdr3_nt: TGTGCCAGCGGGAGAGATGAGCAGTTCTTC

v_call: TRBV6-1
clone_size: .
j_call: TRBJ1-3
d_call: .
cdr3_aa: CASSEQGTGNTIYF
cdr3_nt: TGTGCCAGCAGTGAGCAGGGCACTGGAAACACCATATATTTT

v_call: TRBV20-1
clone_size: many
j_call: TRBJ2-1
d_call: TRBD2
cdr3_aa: CSARASTSGHEQFF
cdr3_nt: TGCAGTGCTAGAGCTAGCACTAGCGGGCATGAGCAGTTCTTC

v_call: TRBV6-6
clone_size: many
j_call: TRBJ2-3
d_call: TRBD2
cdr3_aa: CASRRFGTKTSTDTQYF
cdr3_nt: TGTGCCAGCAGGCGATTCGGGACTAAAACTAGCACAGATACGCAGTATTTT

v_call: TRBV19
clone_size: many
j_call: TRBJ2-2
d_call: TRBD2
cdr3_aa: CASSTVAGGPFGELFF
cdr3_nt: TGTGCCAGTAGTACCGTAGCGGGAGGGCCGTTCGGGGAGCTGTTTTTT

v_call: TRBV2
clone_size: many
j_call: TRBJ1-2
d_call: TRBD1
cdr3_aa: CASSLPGQWYGYTF
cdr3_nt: TGTGCCAGCAGCCTACCGGGACAGTGGTATGGCTACACCTTC

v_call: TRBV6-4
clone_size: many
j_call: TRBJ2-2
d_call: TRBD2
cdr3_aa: CASSETSGSFAGELFF
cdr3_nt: TGTGCCAGCAGTGAGACTAGCGGGAGTTTCGCCGGGGAGCTGTTTTTT

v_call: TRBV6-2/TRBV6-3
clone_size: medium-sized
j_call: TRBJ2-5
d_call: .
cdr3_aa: CASSYSGGRETQYF
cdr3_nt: TGTGCCAGCAGTTACTCGGGGGGGCGAGAGACCCAGTACTTC

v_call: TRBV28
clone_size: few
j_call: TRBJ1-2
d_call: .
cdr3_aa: CASSRHTGFDNYGYTF
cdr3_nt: TGTGCCAGCAGCCGCCATACAGGTTTTGATAACTATGGCTACACCTTC

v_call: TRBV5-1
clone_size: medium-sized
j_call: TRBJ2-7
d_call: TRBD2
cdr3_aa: CASSLGPGLGIYEQYF
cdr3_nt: TGCGCCAGCAGCTTGGGGCCGGGACTAGGTATCTACGAGCAGTACTTC

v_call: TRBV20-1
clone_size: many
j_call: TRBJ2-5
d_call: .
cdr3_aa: CSARASVGAGETQYF
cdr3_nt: TGCAGTGCTAGAGCTTCGGTGGGGGCCGGTGAGACCCAGTACTTC

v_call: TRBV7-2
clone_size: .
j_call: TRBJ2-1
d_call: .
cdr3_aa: CASSLSRAVGEQFF
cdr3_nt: TGTGCCAGCAGCCTTTCTAGGGCTGTGGGGGAGCAGTTCTTC

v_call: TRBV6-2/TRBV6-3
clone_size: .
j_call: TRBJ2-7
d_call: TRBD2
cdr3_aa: CASSPSPGTSGSYEQYF
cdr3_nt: TGTGCCAGCAGCCCCAGTCCTGGGACTAGCGGCTCCTACGAGCAGTACTTC

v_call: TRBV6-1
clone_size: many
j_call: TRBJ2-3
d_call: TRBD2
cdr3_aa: CAAREGGADTQYF
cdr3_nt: TGTGCCGCGAGGGAGGGAGGGGCAGATACGCAGTATTTT

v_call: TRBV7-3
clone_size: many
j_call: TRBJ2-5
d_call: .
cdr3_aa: CASSLMGETQYF
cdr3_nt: TGTGCCAGCAGCTTAATGGGGGAGACCCAGTACTTC

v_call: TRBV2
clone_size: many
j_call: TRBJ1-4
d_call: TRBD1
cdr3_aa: CASKGQGTTNEKLFF
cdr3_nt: TGTGCCAGCAAGGGACAGGGGACAACTAATGAAAAACTGTTTTTT

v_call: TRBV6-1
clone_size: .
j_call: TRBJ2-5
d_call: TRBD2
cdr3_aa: CSSSEGLAGVYGETQYF
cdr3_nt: TGTTCCAGCAGTGAAGGGCTAGCGGGAGTTTACGGAGAGACCCAATACTTC

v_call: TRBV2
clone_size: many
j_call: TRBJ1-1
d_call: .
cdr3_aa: CASKGTALGTEAFF
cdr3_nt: TGTGCCAGCAAGGGAACAGCCTTGGGTACTGAAGCTTTCTTT

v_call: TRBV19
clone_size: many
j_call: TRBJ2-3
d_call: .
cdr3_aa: CASSGPSQGITDTQYF
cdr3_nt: TGTGCCAGTAGTGGTCCCTCACAGGGAATCACAGATACGCAGTATTTT

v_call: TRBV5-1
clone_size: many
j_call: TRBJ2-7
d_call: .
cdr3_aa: CASSPDTYEQYF
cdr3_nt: TGCGCCAGCAGCCCGGACACCTACGAGCAGTACTTC

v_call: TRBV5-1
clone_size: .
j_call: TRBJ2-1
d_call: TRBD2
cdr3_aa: CASSLTSGSTPEQFF
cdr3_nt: TGCGCCAGCAGCTTAACTAGCGGGAGTACACCTGAGCAGTTCTTC

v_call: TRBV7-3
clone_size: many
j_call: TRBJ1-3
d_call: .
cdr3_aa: CASSSRSSGNTIYF
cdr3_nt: TGTGCCAGCAGCTCCCGGAGCTCTGGAAACACCATATATTTT

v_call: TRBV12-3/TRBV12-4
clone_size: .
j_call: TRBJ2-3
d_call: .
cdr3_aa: CASTDGIPTDTQNF
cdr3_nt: TGTGCTAGCACCGATGGGATACCCACAGATACGCAGAATTTT

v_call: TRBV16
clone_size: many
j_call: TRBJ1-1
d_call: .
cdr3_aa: CASSPGGLGWTEAFF
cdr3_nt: TGTGCCAGCAGCCCGGGTGGTCTGGGGTGGACTGAAGCTTTCTTT

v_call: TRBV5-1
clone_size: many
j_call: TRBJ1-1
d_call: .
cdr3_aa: CASSLVGGLNTEAFF
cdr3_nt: TGCGCCAGCAGCTTGGTGGGGGGTTTGAACACTGAAGCTTTCTTT

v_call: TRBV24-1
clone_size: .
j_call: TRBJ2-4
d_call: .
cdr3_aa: CATSETGGKNIQYF
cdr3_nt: TGTGCCACCAGTGAGACAGGTGGCAAAAACATTCAGTACTTC